The next 14 T cell receptor beta chains were all read from a single sample in a study of identical twins. Each CDR3 protein gets one entry after TCRdb re-called the 5' RACE reads with MiXCR. The data show a few hundred thousand distinct CDR3 sequences, approximately 8.5% seen once. These data were likewise used in another study, on yellow fever vaccine responses in identical twins.

The specimen sequenced was memory (CD45RO+) T cells sorted from blood. These receptors were collected from a woman younger than 30 in good health.

This clonotype was seen at least ten times. The chain joins TRBV11-2 to TRBJ2-5; 7 nucleotides match TRBD1. The ends lost 5 bases at V and 2 bases at J; junction bases unmatched: 11. In germline, CDR1 is SGHAT, CDR2 FQNNGV. The CDR3 is 16 amino acids. The CDR3 bases are TGTGCCAGCAGCCTGACCGGGACAGTCATACAAGAGACCCAGTACTTC. Translation gives CASSLTGTVIQETQYF.

This chain connects TRBV6-1 to TRBJ2-1, with TRBD2 matching 7 bases. Unmatched junction bases numbered 9, after V lost 6 bases and J lost 4 bases. The V gene's germline CDR1 is MNHNS and CDR2 SASEGT. This CDR3 is 15 amino acids long. The CDR3 DNA reads as TGTGCCAGCAGGAAAACTAGCGAACCATACAATGAGCAGTTCTTC. Translated: CASRKTSEPYNEQFF.

The rearrangement uses TRBV18 and TRBJ2-7; D uncertain. The CDR3 covers 13 residues. Per the germline V gene, CDR1 is KGHSH and CDR2 is LQKENI. Trimming left V 1 base short and J 0 bases short, with 4 bases between. This CDR3 is CASSPRGSYEQYV. Written as DNA, the CDR3 is TGTGCCAGCTCACCACGCGGCTCCTACGAGCAGTACGTC.

Only a few counts were recorded for this clonotype. The chain employs TRBV28 and TRBJ1-5; 7 bases align to TRBD1. After removal of 7 bases from V and 3 bases from J, the junction contained 15 bases not matched to a gene. Germline CDR1 is MDHEN and CDR2 is SYDVKM. This CDR3 region has 17 residues. In DNA, the CDR3 is TGTGCCAGCACCCGGGACAGCCAACTTTGGACCAATCAGCCCCAGCATTTT. Its translation: CASTRDSQLWTNQPQHF.

This clonotype was seen at least ten times. The rearrangement joins TRBV13 to TRBJ2-2, with D maybe TRBD2 (6 bases). V lost 5 bases and J lost 3, with 19 bases in between. The length of the CDR3 is 17 residues. The germline CDR1 and CDR2 sequences are PRHDT and FYEKMQ (reference sequence). Written as DNA, the CDR3 is TGTGCCAGCAGCCTCAAACTAGCTCCCTCGCACACCGGGGAGCTGTTTTTT. It encodes CASSLKLAPSHTGELFF.

V usage is TRBV12-3 or TRBV12-4 and J usage is TRBJ2-3; TRBD2 might be the D (6 bases). The CDR3 loop spans 14 amino acids. V gave up 4 bases and J gave up 4 bases, with 12 bases separating them. CDR3 bases: TGTGCCAGCAGTTCGGGGGAGCGCTCAGATACGCAGTATTTT. The encoded protein is CASSSGERSDTQYF.

The chain combines TRBV28 with TRBJ2-5; TRBD1 is a possible D gene (5 bases). CDR3 size: 13 residues. V was trimmed by 2 bases and J by 5 bases, leaving 9 bases between them. CDR1 and CDR2 from the germline V gene are MDHEN and SYDVKM. CDR3 coding DNA: TGTGCCAGCAGTTTAGGGGCGCCGGAGACCCAGTACTTC. Translation: CASSLGAPETQYF. The full variable domain, rest sourced from reference TRBV28 and TRBJ2-5, is DVKVTQSSRYLVKRTGEKVFLECVQDMDHENMFWYRQDPGLGLRLIYFSYDVKMKEKGDIPEGYSVSREKKERFSLILESASTNQTSMYLCASSLGAPETQYFGPGTRLLVL.

The table lists this clonotype with many counts. V is TRBV7-9 and J is TRBJ2-7; 8 bases fit TRBD2. The CDR3 sequence is 12 residues long. The J segment lost 6 bases and the V segment lost 3 bases, leaving 1 base of the junction unmatched. The germline gives CDR1 SEHNR, CDR2 FQNEAQ (reference sequence). The CDR3 is CASSFAGGEQYF. The DNA for the CDR3 is TGTGCCAGCAGCTTTGCGGGGGGCGAGCAGTACTTC.

This sequence joins TRBV4-1 and TRBJ1-5; 9 bases are a match to TRBD1. The germline V gene encodes CDR1 MGHRA and CDR2 YSYEKL. There are 16 residues in the CDR3. With V trimmed by 0 bases and J by 4 bases, 4 bases remained unmatched. The CDR3 DNA reads TGCGCCAGCAGCCAAGATGTGGGACAGGGAAATCAGCCCCAGCATTTT. Translation gives CASSQDVGQGNQPQHF.

This clonotype was seen only a few times. J is TRBJ2-7 and V is TRBV7-9; 9 positions agree with TRBD1. After removal of 1 base from V and 3 bases from J, the junction contained 1 base not matched to a gene. Germline CDR1 SEHNR, CDR2 FQNEAQ (reference sequence). The CDR3 runs 14 residues. The CDR3 sequence: CASSLGDRDYEQYF. The CDR3 DNA reads TGTGCCAGCAGCTTAGGGGACAGGGACTACGAGCAGTACTTC.

This clonotype occurred a few times. The chain links TRBV7-2 to TRBJ1-2; D is ambiguous. The CDR3 has 13 amino acids. Trimming stripped 1 base from V and 5 bases from J, with 8 bases between. Germline assignment: CDR1 SGHTA and CDR2 FQGNSA. This CDR3 reads CASSLGPKYGYTF. In DNA form, the CDR3 reads TGTGCCAGCAGCTTAGGGCCCAAATATGGCTACACCTTC.

In this sample, this clonotype turned up a few times. V and J are TRBV10-1 and TRBJ2-3; D unresolved. Germline assignment: CDR1 WNHNN and CDR2 SYGVQD (reference sequence). Trimming left V 0 bases short and J 2 bases short, with 9 bases between. CDR3 length equals 15 residues. The CDR3 loop is CASSESGGPTDTQYF. Here the CDR3 DNA reads TGCGCCAGCAGTGAGTCTGGCGGACCCACAGATACGCAGTATTTT.

This clonotype was picked up many times. The rearrangement uses TRBV14 and TRBJ2-1, with D possibly TRBD2 on 5 matching bases. This CDR3 spans 14 amino acids. From germline, CDR1 is SGHDN and CDR2 FVKESK. The ends were cut back, 2 bases at V and 5 bases at J, with 10 bases in the middle. The CDR3 loop is CASSQRRWDNEQFF. The CDR3 region has the DNA TGTGCCAGCAGCCAACGGAGGTGGGACAATGAGCAGTTCTTC.

This clonotype was observed at least ten times. The V gene is TRBV5-1, the J gene TRBJ2-7, with D perhaps TRBD2 (5 bases). Trimming stripped 1 base from V and 0 bases from J, with 14 bases between. Germline lookup yields CDR1 SGHRS and CDR2 YFSETQ. There are 16 residues in the CDR3. The CDR3 coding sequence is TGCGCCAGCAGCTTGAGTGGGAGTTTCAGCTCCTACGAGCAGTACTTC. Its translation: CASSLSGSFSSYEQYF.